The clone carrying this T cell receptor (beta chain) was counted ten times or more. The data were taken from a study of blood T cell repertoires in COVID-19. TCRdb keeps only in-frame clones here, not all; method: immunoSEQ multiplex PCR. The sample lists about 140,000 clones; 70% to 85% were seen once. Trimming cost V 7 bases and J 5 bases, with 21 bases left between them. The CDR3 loop spans 15 amino acids. Germline loops: CDR1 MNHEY, CDR2 SVGAGI. The sequence derives from a woman under 30 who had been exposed to COVID-19. The chain links TRBV6-5 to TRBJ2-7; D is possibly TRBD1 (6 bases). The sequenced sample was PBMCs or T cells enriched from blood (not recorded which). CDR3: CASTLTGFRTDEQYF. The DNA for the CDR3 is TGTGCCAGCACTCTGACAGGTTTCCGCACCGACGAGCAGTACTTC.